This T cell receptor (beta chain) was sequenced in a study of blood T cell repertoires in COVID-19. Study overall: The analysed material was cDNA or gDNA that came from T cells, B-cell-depleted T cells, or PBMCs.

The authors' processing: Amplification of reference gene primers provided the estimated nucleated cell counts. Generated by immunoSEQ multiplex PCR, the TCRdb table keeps only in-frame clones and is missing some. The V and J calls and clone size are taken from that table; D and trimming were inferred from the DNA. The sample has 220,000 or so clones; roughly 80% are singletons. Trimming took off 4 bases at V and 0 bases at J, with 7 bases between the two ends. The CDR3 length is 14 residues. Germline V gene lookup returns CDR1 SGHTA and CDR2 FQGNSA. The table lists this clone with a few counts. The clonotype comes from a woman of 80 years or more with COVID-19, enrolled during active disease. Sequencing input: peripheral blood. The rearrangement joins TRBV7-2 to TRBJ1-3; no definite D call. This CDR3 reads CASSSRYSGNTIYF. CDR3 coding DNA: TGTGCCAGCAGCTCCCGGTACTCTGGAAACACCATATATTTT.